The sequence of this TCR beta chain was determined in a study of PD-1 blockade in classical Hodgkin lymphoma. Study as a whole: Patients were dosed intravenously with nivolumab at 3 mg/kg every 2 weeks.

Using immunoSEQ multiplex PCR, the repertoire was profiled, and TCRdb retains in-frame clones only, with some absent. The sample holds about 20,000 clones, about 80% seen once. Study results and limitations: Relapsed/refractory patients reportedly had the lowest baseline TCR diversity, below newly diagnosed patients, who were below healthy donors. Diversity similar to that of newly diagnosed patients was seen at baseline in complete responders. By C4D1, diversity of CD4+ TCRs had risen significantly, whereas that of CD8+ TCRs had not.

With regard to this clone: Its antigen is undetermined.

CDR3 length equals 16 residues. J lost 5 bases, V lost 5 bases, and 10 bases had no gene match. Germline CDR1 and CDR2: MDHEN and SYDVKM. Time point described: cycle 4 day 1 (C4D1), after 6 weeks of nivolumab. Each patient relapsed following autologous stem cell transplantation, and prior brentuximab vedotin exposure differed. The TCR sequence derives from a human donor with classical Hodgkin lymphoma. The chain recombines TRBV28 with TRBJ2-7; 12 positions agree with TRBD1. Material: peripheral blood mononuclear cells (PBMCs), obtained before the fourth cycle of nivolumab. DNA of the CDR3: TGTGCCAGCAGTCGGGCCGGGACAGGGGGCACAAACGAGCAGTACTTC. It is translated as CASSRAGTGGTNEQYF.